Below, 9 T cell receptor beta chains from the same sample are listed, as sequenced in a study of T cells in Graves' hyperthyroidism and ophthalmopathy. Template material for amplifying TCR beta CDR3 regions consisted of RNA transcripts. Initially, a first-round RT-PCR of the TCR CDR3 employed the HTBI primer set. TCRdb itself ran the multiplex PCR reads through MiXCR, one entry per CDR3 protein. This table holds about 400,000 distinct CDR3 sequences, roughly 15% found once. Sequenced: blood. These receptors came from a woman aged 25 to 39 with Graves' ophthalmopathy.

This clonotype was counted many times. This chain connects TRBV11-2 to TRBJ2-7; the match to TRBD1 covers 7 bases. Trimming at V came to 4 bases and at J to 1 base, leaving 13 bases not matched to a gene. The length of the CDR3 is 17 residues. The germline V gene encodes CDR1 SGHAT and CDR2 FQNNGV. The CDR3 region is CASSSEVRTGVSYEQYF. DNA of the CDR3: TGTGCCAGCAGCTCGGAAGTGAGGACAGGAGTTTCCTACGAGCAGTACTTC.

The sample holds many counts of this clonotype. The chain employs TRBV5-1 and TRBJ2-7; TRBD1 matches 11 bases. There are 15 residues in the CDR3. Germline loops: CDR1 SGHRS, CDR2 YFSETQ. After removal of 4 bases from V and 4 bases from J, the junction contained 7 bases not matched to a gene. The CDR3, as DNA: TGCGCCAGCAGCCCAAGGACAGGGGGCATGTACGAGCAGTACTTC. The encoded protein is CASSPRTGGMYEQYF.

The CDR3 region has the DNA TGTGCCAGCAGTGAATTCGGGGGGGCTAATGAAAAACTGTTTTTT. Protein sequence: CASSEFGGANEKLFF. The rearrangement links TRBV2 to TRBJ1-4; weak D call: TRBD1 (5 bases). Looked up from germline, CDR1 is SNHLY and CDR2 is FYNNEI. Trimming left V 2 bases short and J 3 bases short, with 10 bases between. The CDR3 is made up of 15 amino acids.

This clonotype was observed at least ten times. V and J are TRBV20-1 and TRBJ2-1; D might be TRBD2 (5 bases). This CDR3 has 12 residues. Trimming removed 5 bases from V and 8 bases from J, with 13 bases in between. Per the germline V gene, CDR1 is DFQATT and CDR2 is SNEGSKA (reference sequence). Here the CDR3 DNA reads TGCAGTGCTGTTGACTATTCCGATGAGCAGTTCTTC. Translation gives CSAVDYSDEQFF.

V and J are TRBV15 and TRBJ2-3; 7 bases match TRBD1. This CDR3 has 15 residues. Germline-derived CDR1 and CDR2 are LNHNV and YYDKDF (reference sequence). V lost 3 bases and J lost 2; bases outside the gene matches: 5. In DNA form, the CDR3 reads TGTGCCACCAGCAGTGGGACAGATCTCACAGATACGCAGTATTTT. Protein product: CATSSGTDLTDTQYF.

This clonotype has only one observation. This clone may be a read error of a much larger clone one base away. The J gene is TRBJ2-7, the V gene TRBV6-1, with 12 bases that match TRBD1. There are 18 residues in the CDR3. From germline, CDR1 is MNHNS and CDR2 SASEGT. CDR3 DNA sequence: TGTGCCAGCGTGCCCCTCCGGGACAGGGGGCTGTCAAGGGTCGAGCAGCACTTC. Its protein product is CASVPLRDRGLSRVEQHF.

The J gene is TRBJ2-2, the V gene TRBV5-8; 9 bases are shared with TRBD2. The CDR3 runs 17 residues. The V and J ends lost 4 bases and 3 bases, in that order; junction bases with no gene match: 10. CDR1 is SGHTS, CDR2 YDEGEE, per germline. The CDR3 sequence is CASSPPRASGDTGELFF. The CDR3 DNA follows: TGTGCCAGCAGCCCTCCCCGGGCTAGCGGGGACACCGGGGAGCTGTTTTTT.

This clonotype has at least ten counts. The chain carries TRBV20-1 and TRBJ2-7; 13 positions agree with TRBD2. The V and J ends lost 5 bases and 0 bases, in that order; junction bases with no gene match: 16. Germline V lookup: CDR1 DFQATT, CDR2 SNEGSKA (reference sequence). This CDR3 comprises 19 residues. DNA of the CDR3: TGCAGTGCTTGGTTCTTAGGCGGGACTAGCGGGACTGGCTCCTACGAGCAGTACTTC. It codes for CSAWFLGGTSGTGSYEQYF.

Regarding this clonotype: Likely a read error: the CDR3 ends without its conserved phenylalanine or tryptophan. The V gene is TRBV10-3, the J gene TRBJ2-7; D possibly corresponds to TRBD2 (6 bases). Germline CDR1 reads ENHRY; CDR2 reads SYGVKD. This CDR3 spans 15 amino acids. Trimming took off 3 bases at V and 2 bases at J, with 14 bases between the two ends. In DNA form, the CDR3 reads TGTGCCATCAGTGAATCCGGGACTCGGACCTACGAGCAGTACCTC. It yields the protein CAISESGTRTYEQYL.